The 19 T cell receptor beta chains reported below all come from one sample, sequenced in a study of spatial heterogeneity in lung cancer. Regarding time point: blood at routine non-recurrence follow-up after resection. Whole RNA from tumor, nontumor lung or frozen PBMC was sequenced unsorted. TCRdb used MiXCR to reprocess the 5' RACE reads, holding one entry per CDR3 protein. The table lists about 120,000 distinct CDR3 sequences, 12% of them singletons. The specimen was PBMCs, collected at follow-up. The source is a male donor with early-stage non-small cell lung cancer.

This clonotype has a count of ten or more. The chain is built from TRBV2 and TRBJ1-5, with unresolved D. V dropped 6 bases and J dropped 9 bases, with 3 bases sitting between them. The CDR3 consists of 9 residues. CDR1 and CDR2 from the germline V gene are SNHLY and FYNNEI. As DNA, the CDR3 is TGTGCCAGCAGCCCGCCCCAGCATTTT. It specifies CASSPPQHF.

This clonotype was picked up many times. This sequence joins TRBV7-9 and TRBJ1-4, with D maybe TRBD1 (5 bases). In germline, CDR1 is SEHNR, CDR2 FQNEAQ (reference sequence). The length of the CDR3 is 15 residues. The V and J ends lost 5 bases and 6 bases respectively, with 16 bases between them. CDR3 sequence: CASSSPSGFDEKLFF. DNA of the CDR3: TGTGCCAGCAGCAGCCCGTCAGGGTTCGATGAAAAACTGTTTTTT. The whole variable domain, remainder taken from reference TRBV7-9 and TRBJ1-4, is DTGVSQNPRHKITKRGQNVTFRCDPISEHNRLYWYRQTLGQGPEFLTYFQNEAQLEKSRLLSDRFSAERPKGSFSTLEIQRTEQGDSAMYLCASSSPSGFDEKLFFGSGTQLSVL.

This clonotype was counted a few times. This chain connects TRBV5-5 to TRBJ1-5; D might be TRBD1 (6 bases). This CDR3 is 15 amino acids long. Germline CDR1 is SGHKS and CDR2 is YYEKEE (reference sequence). V lost 3 bases and J 2 bases, leaving 12 bases between the germline ends. CDR3 in DNA: TGTGCCAGCAGCTCCGACAGGAGGGGCAATCAGCCCCAGCATTTT. Its protein is CASSSDRRGNQPQHF. Supplemented by reference TRBV5-5 and TRBJ1-5, the full variable domain reads DAGVTQSPTHLIKTRGQQVTLRCSPISGHKSVSWYQQVLGQGPQFIFQYYEKEERGRGNFPDRFSARQFPNYSSELNVNALLLGDSALYLCASSSDRRGNQPQHFGDGTRLSIL.

The chain recombines TRBV20-1 with TRBJ2-3; D is unresolved. Germline CDR1 reads DFQATT; CDR2 reads SNEGSKA (reference sequence). Deletions cut 3 bases from V and 2 bases from J, with 18 bases between. CDR3 size: 16 residues. The CDR3 sequence: CSARVSGPGTTDTQYF. CDR3 DNA sequence: TGCAGTGCTAGGGTCTCCGGGCCGGGCACCACAGATACGCAGTATTTT.

This chain joins TRBV20-1 and TRBJ2-5, with TRBD2 matching 8 bases. CDR1 DFQATT and CDR2 SNEGSKA come from the germline V gene (reference sequence). The V and J ends lost 6 bases and 5 bases, in that order; junction bases with no gene match: 11. This CDR3 region has 14 residues. The CDR3: CSASVAGGFETQYF. The CDR3 region has the DNA TGCAGTGCCAGCGTTGCGGGGGGATTTGAGACCCAGTACTTC.

The table lists this clonotype with a count of one. The CDR3 nucleotides read TGTGCCAGCAGTGAACAGGGTAGGAGCTACACCTTC. Translation: CASSEQGRSYTF. The chain recombines TRBV6-4 with TRBJ1-2, with D perhaps TRBD1 (6 bases). Trimming stripped 3 bases from V and 9 bases from J, with 11 bases between. CDR3 length: 12 amino acids. Germline V gene lookup returns CDR1 MRHNA and CDR2 SNTAGT.

This clonotype has ten or more counts. The rearrangement uses TRBV6-2 or TRBV6-3 and TRBJ2-2; D gene unclear. Germline lookup yields CDR1 MNHEY and CDR2 SVGEGT. Deletions cut 0 bases from V and 5 bases from J, with 7 bases between. CDR3 length: 14 amino acids. The chain's CDR3 is CASSYSPPTGELFF. CDR3 DNA: TGTGCCAGCAGTTACTCGCCACCTACCGGGGAGCTGTTTTTT.

The sample holds many counts of this clonotype. The chain has TRBV7-8 and TRBJ1-6, with D hard to call. The CDR3 has 19 residues. The V gene's germline CDR1 is SGHVS and CDR2 FQNEAQ. Between the trimmed V and J ends, which lost 0 bases and 5 bases, there was a span of 20 bases. The CDR3 loop is CASSLARLSPRTHNSPLHF. DNA for the CDR3: TGTGCCAGCAGCTTAGCGCGCTTGTCGCCCCGGACCCATAATTCACCCCTCCACTTT.

V gene TRBV13 combines with J gene TRBJ1-1; TRBD1 matches at 10 bases. There are 13 residues in the CDR3. Germline trimming cut 8 bases from V and 10 bases from J; bases unmatched to any gene: 10. In germline, CDR1 is PRHDT, CDR2 FYEKMQ (reference sequence). The CDR3 DNA reads as TGTGCCAGCGATCGGGACAGGGGTACGCGAGCTTTCTTT. It encodes CASDRDRGTRAFF.

The chain uses TRBV28 and TRBJ2-6; D remains ambiguous. With 6 bases removed from V and 4 bases from J, the gap between germline ends came to 7 bases. Germline V gene lookup returns CDR1 MDHEN and CDR2 SYDVKM. The CDR3 loop spans 13 amino acids. The CDR3: CASRPSGANVLTF. Here the CDR3 DNA reads TGTGCCAGCAGACCCTCCGGGGCCAACGTCCTGACTTTC.

In the case of this clonotype: This sequence may be a read error, since a much larger clone differs from it by one base. The chain links TRBV5-6 to TRBJ2-3; 10 bases align to TRBD1. Trimming cost V 4 bases and J 5 bases; bases outside gene matches: 4. The germline gives CDR1 SGHDT, CDR2 YYEEEE. The CDR3 runs to 14 residues. CDR3 sequence: CASSPGQGEDTQYF. Here the CDR3 DNA reads TGTGCCAGCAGCCCAGGACAGGGGGAAGATACGCAGTATTTT.

Many counts were recorded for this clonotype. This chain joins TRBV12-3 or TRBV12-4 and TRBJ1-1; tentatively, D is TRBD1 (5 bases). V was pared by 6 bases and J by 11 bases, with 16 bases between. CDR3 length: 12 amino acids. The CDR3 reads CASRKVGGRAFF. The CDR3 DNA follows: TGTGCCAGCAGGAAGGTTGGGGGACGGGCTTTCTTT.

The sample holds a few counts of this clonotype. The V gene is TRBV19, the J gene TRBJ1-2, with a weak D call TRBD1 (6 bases). Trimming shortened V by 5 bases and J by 0 bases, and 22 bases separated the two germline ends. This CDR3 comprises 18 residues. From germline, CDR1 is LNHDA and CDR2 SQIVND (reference sequence). As DNA, the CDR3 is TGTGCCAGTAGTTCAACCGGGGGACACCGGAGGGCTAACTATGGCTACACCTTC. Amino acids: CASSSTGGHRRANYGYTF.

The rearrangement uses TRBV6-6 and TRBJ2-7; no reliable D call. The germline CDR1 and CDR2 sequences are MNHNY and SVGAGI (reference sequence). V was clipped by 7 bases and J by 0 bases, with 10 bases between them. The CDR3 sequence is 13 residues long. This chain's CDR3 is CASTPPSSYEQYF. The CDR3 nucleotides are TGTGCCAGCACTCCGCCAAGCTCCTACGAGCAGTACTTC.

V is TRBV6-6 and J is TRBJ1-1; the match to TRBD1 covers 8 bases. Unmatched junction bases numbered 4, after V lost 6 bases and J lost 1 base. Germline V gene lookup returns CDR1 MNHNY and CDR2 SVGAGI (reference sequence). This CDR3 spans 14 amino acids. The CDR3 DNA reads TGTGCCAGCAGGAAGGGACAGGAGAACACTGAAGCTTTCTTT. This codes for CASRKGQENTEAFF.

This clonotype has only a few counts. V usage is TRBV19 and J usage is TRBJ1-3; D is unresolved. There are 13 residues in the CDR3. CDR1 is LNHDA and CDR2 is SQIVND in the germline V gene (reference sequence). Deletions cut 7 bases from V and 0 bases from J, with 7 bases between. The CDR3 reads CASISHSGNTIYF. CDR3 DNA: TGTGCCAGTATCAGCCACTCTGGAAACACCATATATTTT.

V usage is TRBV5-1 and J usage is TRBJ2-5; 11 bases line up with TRBD1. With V trimmed by 4 bases and J by 3 bases, 2 bases remained unmatched. Germline-derived CDR1 and CDR2 are SGHRS and YFSETQ. The CDR3 sequence is 14 residues long. The CDR3 nucleotides read TGCGCCAGCAGCATGGGACAGGGGGAAGAGACCCAGTACTTC. Encoded protein: CASSMGQGEETQYF.

This clonotype was recorded many times. The chain combines TRBV6-5 with TRBJ1-6; D may be TRBD1 (6 bases). Per germline, CDR1 MNHEY and CDR2 SVGAGI. The CDR3 contains 15 residues. Trimming took 4 bases from V and 9 from J, leaving 16 bases between them. The DNA for the CDR3 is TGTGCCAGCAGTTCGCCAACAGGGAAAGGTTCACCCCTCCACTTT. The encoded protein is CASSSPTGKGSPLHF.

This clonotype was recorded many times. V and J are TRBV20-1 and TRBJ2-5, with 10 bases aligning to TRBD2. The CDR3 loop spans 15 amino acids. J gave up 1 base and V 6 bases, and 8 bases lay outside the gene matches. In germline, CDR1 is DFQATT, CDR2 SNEGSKA (reference sequence). CDR3 sequence (DNA): TGCAGTGCCAGGTGGACTAGCGGACGCCAAGAGACCCAGTACTTC. Translated: CSARWTSGRQETQYF.